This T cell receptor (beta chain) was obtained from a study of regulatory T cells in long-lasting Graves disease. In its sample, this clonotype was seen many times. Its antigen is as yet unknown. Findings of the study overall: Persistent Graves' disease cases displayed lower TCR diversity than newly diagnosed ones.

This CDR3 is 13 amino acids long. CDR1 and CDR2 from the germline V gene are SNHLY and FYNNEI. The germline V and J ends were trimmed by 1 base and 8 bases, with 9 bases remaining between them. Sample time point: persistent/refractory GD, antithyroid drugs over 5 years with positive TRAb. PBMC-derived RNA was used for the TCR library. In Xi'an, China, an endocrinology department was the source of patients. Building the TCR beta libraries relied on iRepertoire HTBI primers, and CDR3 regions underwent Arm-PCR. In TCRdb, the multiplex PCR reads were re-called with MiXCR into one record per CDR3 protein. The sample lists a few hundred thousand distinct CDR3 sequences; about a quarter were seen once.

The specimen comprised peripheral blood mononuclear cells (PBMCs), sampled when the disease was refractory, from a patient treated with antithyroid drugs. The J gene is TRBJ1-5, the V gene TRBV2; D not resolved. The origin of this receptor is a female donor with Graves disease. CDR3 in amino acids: CASSEDRPEPQHF. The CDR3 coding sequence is TGTGCCAGCAGTGAAGACCGCCCTGAGCCCCAGCATTTT.